These 12 T cell receptor beta chains came from one sample sequenced in a study of blood T cell repertoires in COVID-19. Sequencing was performed with immunoSEQ multiplex PCR; in TCRdb, only in-frame clones are kept and a portion is missing. The sample contains about 180,000 clones, around 83% of which appear only once. Sequenced: peripheral blood. These receptors were obtained from a woman aged 25-40 years with active or convalescent COVID-19.

This clone appeared once. V usage is TRBV6-1 and J usage is TRBJ1-1, with no clear D. Per germline, CDR1 MNHNS and CDR2 SASEGT. Trimming left V 0 bases short and J 5 bases short, with 13 bases between. This CDR3 comprises 15 residues. CDR3 region: CASSEAPGEGTEAFF. The CDR3 DNA follows: TGTGCCAGCAGTGAAGCTCCCGGGGAAGGTACTGAAGCTTTCTTT.

Only one count was recorded for this clone. This chain uses TRBV18 with TRBJ2-7; perhaps TRBD1 as D (5 bases). CDR3 length: 13 residues. V was trimmed by 5 bases and J by 2 bases, leaving 10 bases between them. CDR1 is KGHSH and CDR2 is LQKENI in the germline V gene. The CDR3 DNA sequence: TGTGCCAGCTCAACAGGCACCCCCTACGAGCAGTACTTC. Translated: CASSTGTPYEQYF. Full variable domain (remainder filled in from reference TRBV18 and TRBJ2-7): NAGVMQNPRHLVRRRGQEARLRCSPMKGHSHVYWYRQLPEEGLKFMVYLQKENIIDESGMPKERFSAEFPKEGPSILRIQQVVRGDSAAYFCASSTGTPYEQYFGPGTRLTVT.

V gene TRBV9 combines with J gene TRBJ1-1; D uncertain. The V end lost 3 bases, the J end lost 1 base, and 7 bases lay between the germline ends. The CDR3 is made up of 13 amino acids. CDR1 is SGDLS and CDR2 is YYNGEE in the germline V gene. CDR3 nucleotide sequence: TGTGCCAGCAGCGCAGCAGGGAACACTGAAGCTTTCTTT. Its translation: CASSAAGNTEAFF. The complete variable domain, with remaining parts taken from reference TRBV9 and TRBJ1-1, reads DSGVTQTPKHLITATGQRVTLRCSPRSGDLSVYWYQQSLDQGLQFLIQYYNGEERAKGNILERFSAQQFPDLHSELNLSSLELGDSALYFCASSAAGNTEAFFGQGTRLTVV.

CDR3 DNA: TGTGCCAGCAGCAATAACAGGATCTATGGCTACACCTTC. Translation gives CASSNNRIYGYTF. J is TRBJ1-2 and V is TRBV7-9; maybe TRBD1 (5 bases). CDR3 length: 13 residues. The germline V gene encodes CDR1 SEHNR and CDR2 FQNEAQ (reference sequence). Trimming left V 5 bases short and J 4 bases short, with 11 bases between. The whole variable domain, remainder taken from reference TRBV7-9 and TRBJ1-2, is DTGVSQNPRHKITKRGQNVTFRCDPISEHNRLYWYRQTLGQGPEFLTYFQNEAQLEKSRLLSDRFSAERPKGSFSTLEIQRTEQGDSAMYLCASSNNRIYGYTFGSGTRLTVV.

The rearrangement links TRBV18 to TRBJ1-4; 11 bases are a match to TRBD1. The CDR3 contains 15 residues. CDR1 is KGHSH and CDR2 is LQKENI in the germline V gene. V lost 3 bases to trimming and J lost 7 bases; unmatched junction nucleotides: 4. CDR3 residues: CASSPAGTGGEKLFF. The CDR3 nucleotides read TGTGCCAGCTCACCGGCCGGGACAGGGGGTGAAAAACTGTTTTTT.

Points on this clone: One end of the junction is discordant with germline, which a read error may explain. V gene TRBV11-2 combines with J gene TRBJ1-2; D is ambiguous. Germline V CDR1 and CDR2: SGHAT, FQNNGV. The CDR3 loop spans 14 amino acids. CDR3 DNA sequence: TGTGCCAGCAGCCTAGAACCAGTTGCCTATGGCTACACCTTC. It translates to CASSLEPVAYGYTF.

This sequence joins TRBV6-5 and TRBJ1-6; no definite D call. This CDR3 has 14 residues. Trimming took off 7 bases at V and 5 bases at J, with 12 bases between the two ends. Germline V lookup: CDR1 MNHEY, CDR2 SVGAGI. The CDR3 DNA sequence: TGTGCCAGCACCCGAGGAGCTAATAATTCACCCCTCCACTTT. Its protein is CASTRGANNSPLHF.

This chain joins TRBV7-9 and TRBJ2-3; 7 nucleotides line up with TRBD1. V shed 3 bases and J 5 bases; nucleotides not matched to a gene: 11. Germline V gives CDR1 SEHNR, CDR2 FQNEAQ (reference sequence). This CDR3 region has 16 residues. The CDR3 nucleotides are TGTGCCAGCAGCTTCTTCTACAGGGGCTCGAAAGATACGCAGTATTTT. This translates into CASSFFYRGSKDTQYF.

This chain links TRBV15 with TRBJ2-5, with D perhaps TRBD1 (5 bases). The CDR3 loop spans 14 amino acids. V was trimmed by 1 base and J by 2 bases, leaving 8 bases between them. Per the germline V gene, CDR1 is LNHNV and CDR2 is YYDKDF (reference sequence). The CDR3 region has the DNA TGTGCCACCAGCAGAGGGGGCACACAAGAGACCCAGTACTTC. Its protein product is CATSRGGTQETQYF.

CDR3 coding DNA: TGTGCCAGCAGTGTTGAACTGTCGGTTGATCAGCCCCAGCATTTT. Translation gives CASSVELSVDQPQHF. The J gene is TRBJ1-5, the V gene TRBV2; D remains ambiguous. The germline V gene encodes CDR1 SNHLY and CDR2 FYNNEI. CDR3 size: 15 residues. The ends were cut back, 4 bases at V and 5 bases at J, with 15 bases in the middle.

The chain uses TRBV24-1 and TRBJ2-5; possibly TRBD1 for D (5 bases). From germline, CDR1 is KGHDR and CDR2 SFDVKD. V lost 2 bases, J lost 4 bases, and 7 bases lay in between. The CDR3 is 13 amino acids. DNA of the CDR3: TGTGCCACCAGTGATTCCGACAGAGAGACCCAGTACTTC. Amino acids: CATSDSDRETQYF.

This clone occurred once. The chain carries TRBV5-1 and TRBJ1-1, with TRBD1 identical over 8 bases. Trimming cost V 4 bases and J 6 bases; bases outside gene matches: 8. Germline V gene sequence: CDR1 SGHRS, CDR2 YFSETQ. The CDR3 is 14 residues long. This CDR3 reads CASSDGQGTPEAFF. The CDR3 nucleotides read TGCGCCAGCAGCGACGGACAGGGCACCCCTGAAGCTTTCTTT.